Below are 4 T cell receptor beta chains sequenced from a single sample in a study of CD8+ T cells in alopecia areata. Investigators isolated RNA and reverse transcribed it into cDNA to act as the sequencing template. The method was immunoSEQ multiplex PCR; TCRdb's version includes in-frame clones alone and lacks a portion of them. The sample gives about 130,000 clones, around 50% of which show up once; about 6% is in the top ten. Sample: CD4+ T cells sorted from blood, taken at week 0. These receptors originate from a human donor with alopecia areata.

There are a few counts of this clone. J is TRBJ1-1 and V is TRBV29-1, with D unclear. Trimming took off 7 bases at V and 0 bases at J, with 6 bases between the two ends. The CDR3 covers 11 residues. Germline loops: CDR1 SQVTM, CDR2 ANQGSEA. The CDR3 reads CSGAMNTEAFF. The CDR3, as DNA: TGCAGCGGTGCTATGAACACTGAAGCTTTCTTT.

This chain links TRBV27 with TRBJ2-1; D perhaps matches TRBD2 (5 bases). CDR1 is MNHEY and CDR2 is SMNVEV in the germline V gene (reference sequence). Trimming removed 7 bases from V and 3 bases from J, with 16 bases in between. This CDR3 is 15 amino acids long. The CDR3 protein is CASTPVGGGYNEQFF. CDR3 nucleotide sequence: TGTGCCAGCACCCCTGTTGGCGGAGGCTACAATGAGCAGTTCTTC.

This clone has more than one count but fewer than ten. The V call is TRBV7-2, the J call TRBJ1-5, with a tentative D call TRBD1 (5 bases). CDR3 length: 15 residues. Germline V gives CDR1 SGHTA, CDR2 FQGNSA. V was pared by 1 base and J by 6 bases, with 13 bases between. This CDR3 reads CASSLGFGAGQPQHF. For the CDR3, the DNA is TGTGCCAGCAGCTTAGGCTTTGGGGCTGGTCAGCCCCAGCATTTT.

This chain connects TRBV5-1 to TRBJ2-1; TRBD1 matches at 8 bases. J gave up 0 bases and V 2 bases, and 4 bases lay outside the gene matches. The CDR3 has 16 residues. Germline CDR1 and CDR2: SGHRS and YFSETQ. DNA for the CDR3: TGCGCCAGCAGCTTCGGGACAGGAGACTCCTACAATGAGCAGTTCTTC. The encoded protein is CASSFGTGDSYNEQFF.